A selection of T cell receptor beta chains follows, all from one sample in a study of T cells in Graves' hyperthyroidism and ophthalmopathy. MiXCR, applied by TCRdb to the multiplex PCR reads, yields one record per CDR3 protein. Of some 510,000 distinct CDR3 sequences listed, just over 45% are singletons. The sample comprised peripheral blood or thyroid tissue (not recorded which). Receptor source: a woman between 18 and 30 years old with Graves' hyperthyroidism. Each CDR3 is given with its conserved first and last residue. The order of the fields is clone size, V gene, D gene, J gene, CDR3 DNA, CDR3 protein. D genes are given only for firm matches. Only part of the rows carry a size: once, few, many, or a class if the clone is expanded.

clone_size: -; v_call: TRBV16; d_call: -; j_call: TRBJ1-3; cdr3_nt: TGTGCCAGCAGCCTTCCGGGACTCCCCTCTGGAAACACCATATATTTT; cdr3_aa: CASSLPGLPSGNTIYF
clone_size: -; v_call: TRBV9; d_call: -; j_call: TRBJ2-5; cdr3_nt: TGCGCCAGCAGCTTGGAGGCGTCCCAAGAGACCCAGTACTTC; cdr3_aa: CASSLEASQETQYF
clone_size: few; v_call: TRBV6-2/TRBV6-3; d_call: -; j_call: TRBJ2-7; cdr3_nt: TGTGCCAGCACGATTAGCGCCACCTACGAGCAGTACTTC; cdr3_aa: CASTISATYEQYF
clone_size: few; v_call: TRBV9; d_call: -; j_call: TRBJ2-7; cdr3_nt: TGTGCCAGCAGCGTAGCGGGGACTCACTACGAGCAGTACTTC; cdr3_aa: CASSVAGTHYEQYF
clone_size: many; v_call: TRBV25-1; d_call: -; j_call: TRBJ1-2; cdr3_nt: TGTGCCAGCAGCCAACCAGGGGACTATGGCTACACCTTC; cdr3_aa: CASSQPGDYGYTF
clone_size: -; v_call: TRBV15; d_call: -; j_call: TRBJ1-4; cdr3_nt: TGTGCCACCAGCAGAGTGGGGAGTCGCGAAAAACTGTTTTTT; cdr3_aa: CATSRVGSREKLFF
clone_size: -; v_call: TRBV25-1; d_call: TRBD1; j_call: TRBJ2-7; cdr3_nt: TGTGCCAGACCTTCCGGGACAGGCTCCTACGAGCAGTACTTC; cdr3_aa: CARPSGTGSYEQYF
clone_size: few; v_call: TRBV2; d_call: TRBD2; j_call: TRBJ2-7; cdr3_nt: TGTGCCAGCAGCGGCAGGACTAGCGCCCAGTCCTACGAGCAGTACTTC; cdr3_aa: CASSGRTSAQSYEQYF
clone_size: -; v_call: TRBV15; d_call: -; j_call: TRBJ2-7; cdr3_nt: TGTGCCACCAGAAAAGGGGACCGCGAGCAGTACTTC; cdr3_aa: CATRKGDREQYF
clone_size: few; v_call: TRBV2; d_call: TRBD1; j_call: TRBJ2-7; cdr3_nt: TGTGCCAGCAGTGCCTTGGCAGGGGGCTCCGGCGAGCAGTACTTC; cdr3_aa: CASSALAGGSGEQYF
clone_size: many; v_call: TRBV29-1; d_call: -; j_call: TRBJ2-2; cdr3_nt: TGCAGCGCTGATGGTGAGGGGACCGGGGAGCTGTTTTTT; cdr3_aa: CSADGEGTGELFF
clone_size: -; v_call: TRBV5-5; d_call: -; j_call: TRBJ2-7; cdr3_nt: TGTGCCAGCAGCCACGGGCAGTACTTC; cdr3_aa: CASSHGQYF
clone_size: many; v_call: TRBV7-9; d_call: -; j_call: TRBJ1-6; cdr3_nt: TGTGCCAGCAGCTCGGATCCCGTGAGCTCCTATAATTCACCCCTCCACTTT; cdr3_aa: CASSSDPVSSYNSPLHF
clone_size: -; v_call: TRBV20-1; d_call: TRBD1; j_call: TRBJ1-6; cdr3_nt: TGCAGTGCAACGGGGACAGTCTCTAATTCACCCCTCCACTTT; cdr3_aa: CSATGTVSNSPLHF
clone_size: -; v_call: TRBV7-9; d_call: TRBD1; j_call: TRBJ2-7; cdr3_nt: TGTGCCAGCAGCTCACTGGACAGGGTAATGTACGAGCAGTACTTC; cdr3_aa: CASSSLDRVMYEQYF
clone_size: -; v_call: TRBV10-3; d_call: -; j_call: TRBJ2-7; cdr3_nt: TGTGCCAGCAGTTACTCAGGTCAGGGCGATAGCGAGCAGTACTTC; cdr3_aa: CASSYSGQGDSEQYF
clone_size: -; v_call: TRBV20-1; d_call: TRBD2; j_call: TRBJ2-7; cdr3_nt: TGCAGTGCTAGCCGGCTAGCGGGAGGTTACGAGCAGTACTTC; cdr3_aa: CSASRLAGGYEQYF
clone_size: many; v_call: TRBV29-1; d_call: -; j_call: TRBJ2-7; cdr3_nt: TGCAGCGTTCTTTATCAGGGGATCCAGCAGTACTTC; cdr3_aa: CSVLYQGIQQYF
clone_size: -; v_call: TRBV7-2; d_call: TRBD2; j_call: TRBJ2-7; cdr3_nt: TGTGCCAGCAGCCGGACTAGCGGACAAGCCTACGAGCAGTACTTC; cdr3_aa: CASSRTSGQAYEQYF
clone_size: -; v_call: TRBV7-2; d_call: TRBD1; j_call: TRBJ2-5; cdr3_nt: TGTGCCAGCAGCCGGACAGGATTCCTGCGAGAGACCCAGTACTTC; cdr3_aa: CASSRTGFLRETQYF
clone_size: many; v_call: TRBV29-1; d_call: -; j_call: TRBJ1-1; cdr3_nt: TGCAGCGTACAGGAACCCATGAACACTGAAGCTTTCTTT; cdr3_aa: CSVQEPMNTEAFF
clone_size: once; v_call: TRBV2; d_call: -; j_call: TRBJ2-5; cdr3_nt: TGTGCCAGCGCTATTGAGGTGGAGACCCAGTACTTC; cdr3_aa: CASAIEVETQYF
clone_size: -; v_call: TRBV11-1; d_call: TRBD2; j_call: TRBJ2-5; cdr3_nt: TGCGCCAGCAGCTTGGGGACTAGCGGGATGGTGGAGACCCAGTACTTC; cdr3_aa: CASSLGTSGMVETQYF
clone_size: -; v_call: TRBV7-2; d_call: TRBD2; j_call: TRBJ2-7; cdr3_nt: TGTGCCAGCAGCCCCCCGGCGCGGGAGGGCTACGAGCAGTACTTC; cdr3_aa: CASSPPAREGYEQYF
clone_size: few; v_call: TRBV5-1; d_call: -; j_call: TRBJ1-4; cdr3_nt: TGCGCCAGCAGCTTGCGACCGGACGAAAAACTGTTTTTT; cdr3_aa: CASSLRPDEKLFF
clone_size: -; v_call: TRBV14; d_call: -; j_call: TRBJ2-5; cdr3_nt: TGTGCCAGCAGCCAAGTATCCAAGGAGACCCAGTACTTC; cdr3_aa: CASSQVSKETQYF
clone_size: many; v_call: TRBV29-1; d_call: TRBD1; j_call: TRBJ1-1; cdr3_nt: TGCAGCGGGACAGGGCCAGGCACTGAAGCTTTCTTT; cdr3_aa: CSGTGPGTEAFF
clone_size: once; v_call: TRBV7-2; d_call: TRBD2; j_call: TRBJ2-2; cdr3_nt: TGTGCCAGCAGCGAAGCGGGAGGGCCCGGGGAGCTGTTTTTT; cdr3_aa: CASSEAGGPGELFF
clone_size: once; v_call: TRBV7-8; d_call: -; j_call: TRBJ1-5; cdr3_nt: TGTGCCAGCAGCTCACCGTATCGGGGGATCAATCAGCCCCAGCATTTT; cdr3_aa: CASSSPYRGINQPQHF
clone_size: many; v_call: TRBV6-6; d_call: -; j_call: TRBJ1-2; cdr3_nt: TGTGCCAGCAGTAGGGAGGGGAATGGCTACACCTTC; cdr3_aa: CASSREGNGYTF
clone_size: -; v_call: TRBV2; d_call: -; j_call: TRBJ1-2; cdr3_nt: TGTGCCAGCAGGGGGACCGCCGTCCGCCATGGCTACACCTTC; cdr3_aa: CASRGTAVRHGYTF
clone_size: many; v_call: TRBV7-9; d_call: -; j_call: TRBJ2-6; cdr3_nt: TGTGCCAGCAGCTTCGGGTGGGGCTCTGGGGCCAACGTCCTGACTTTC; cdr3_aa: CASSFGWGSGANVLTF
clone_size: many; v_call: TRBV2; d_call: TRBD1; j_call: TRBJ1-5; cdr3_nt: TGTGCCAGCAGGCCGGGACAGGGCCCTAGGGGTTACCAGCATTTT; cdr3_aa: CASRPGQGPRGYQHF